A single sample is the source of the 6 T cell receptor beta chains below, sequenced in a study of regulatory T cells in long-lasting Graves disease. Described time point: newly diagnosed GD, antithyroid drugs for less than 3 months. Extracted PBMC RNA gave rise to the TCR library. Sequencing libraries for TCR beta were prepared with iRepertoire HTBI primers and Arm-PCR of CDR3 regions. TCRdb called the multiplex PCR reads again in MiXCR, with one record for every CDR3 protein. The data contain around 360,000 distinct CDR3 sequences, around 15% of them singletons. Separately, the same data were catalogued under a study of T cells in Graves' hyperthyroidism and ophthalmopathy.

Sequenced material: peripheral blood mononuclear cells (PBMCs), taken at new diagnosis, from a patient treated with antithyroid drugs. These receptors were taken from a woman under 30 with Graves disease.

The V call is TRBV28, the J call TRBJ2-7; 7 bases line up with TRBD2. The CDR3 is 14 amino acids. The germline CDR1 and CDR2 sequences are MDHEN and SYDVKM. The trim removed 6 bases at V and 6 bases at J, leaving 11 bases unmatched. In nucleotides, the CDR3 is TGTGCCAGCAGAACCCCGGAATGGGGGGGCGAGCAGTACTTC. This codes for CASRTPEWGGEQYF.

This clonotype was detected only a few times. The rearrangement links TRBV30 to TRBJ1-2; the D gene is possibly TRBD1 (5 bases). Between the trimmed V and J ends, which lost 0 bases and 6 bases, there was a span of 11 bases. This CDR3 has 13 residues. Germline values: CDR1 GTSNPN, CDR2 SVGIG (reference sequence). The CDR3 sequence is CAWSVGRSDGYTF. The CDR3 coding sequence is TGTGCCTGGAGTGTGGGGCGATCTGATGGCTACACCTTC. Full variable domain (outside the CDR3, taken from reference TRBV30 and TRBJ1-2): SQTIHQWPATLVQPVGSPLSLECTVEGTSNPNLYWYRQAAGRGLQLLFYSVGIGQISSEVPQNLSASRPQDRQFILSSKKLLLSDSGFYLCAWSVGRSDGYTFGSGTRLTVV.

This clonotype has at least ten counts. The J gene is TRBJ2-1, the V gene TRBV20-1; 11 bases align to TRBD1. V lost 3 bases and J lost 8; bases outside the gene matches: 3. CDR1 and CDR2 from the germline V gene are DFQATT and SNEGSKA (reference sequence). The CDR3 covers 13 residues. CDR3 nucleotide sequence: TGCAGTGCTAGGGGGGACAGGGGGGATGAGCAGTTCTTC. Translation: CSARGDRGDEQFF.

A few counts support this clonotype. The chain has TRBV29-1 and TRBJ2-7; 7 bases are shared with TRBD1. Losses at the gene ends were 6 bases for V and 2 bases for J; bases not matched to a gene: 13. CDR3 length: 15 residues. Germline CDR1 is SQVTM and CDR2 is ANQGSEA. The CDR3: CSVESTGTVTYEQYF. The CDR3 coding sequence is TGCAGCGTCGAAAGTACCGGGACAGTGACCTACGAGCAGTACTTC.

This clonotype was recorded at least ten times. The chain carries TRBV5-1 and TRBJ2-1, with 11 bases identical to TRBD1. V trimming: 0 bases; J trimming: 4 bases; junction bases outside the gene matches: 3. CDR1 is SGHRS and CDR2 is YFSETQ in the germline V gene. This CDR3 is built from 16 residues. CDR3 coding DNA: TGCGCCAGCAGCTTGGATGGGACAGGGGGGTACAATGAGCAGTTCTTC. Amino acid sequence: CASSLDGTGGYNEQFF.

This chain connects TRBV27 to TRBJ2-6; 7 positions match TRBD1. The CDR3 has 17 residues. V shed 8 bases, J shed 0 bases, and the junction held 10 bases outside the gene matches. Germline assignment: CDR1 MNHEY and CDR2 SMNVEV (reference sequence). CDR3 loop: CASSQWDSYSGANVLTF. The CDR3 DNA is TGTGCCAGCTCTCAATGGGACAGCTACTCTGGGGCCAACGTCCTGACTTTC.